This TCR beta chain was captured by sequencing in a study of human T cells and chemical hapten exposure. Points from the study as a whole: TCRs exceeding a frequency of 1 in 1000 stayed unchanged under DPC sensitization.

The CDR3 is 14 amino acids. V shed 1 base and J shed 3 bases, with 12 bases lying between them. CDR1 and CDR2 from the germline V gene are DFQATT and SNEGSKA (reference sequence). The library attached unique molecular identifiers to individual cDNA molecules. The authors' processing: Samples had a median of roughly 100,000 TCRs, ranging roughly 20,000 to 750,000. In TCRdb, the RACE reads were re-called with MiXCR into one record per CDR3 protein. TCRdb's processing, not the authors', yielded these V and J calls. The sample has about 50,000 distinct CDR3 sequences, around 4.5% seen once. Worth noting for this clonotype: Its specificity is not known.

As to time point: healthy volunteer bleed at 2 weeks. The starting material, unfractionated whole blood, was used for total RNA extraction. This chain uses TRBV20-1 with TRBJ1-1; unclear D gene. Material for sequencing was whole blood. The clonotype comes from a female donor in good health. Some clones in this sample may be carry-over from other donors' samples. The CDR3 nucleotides are TGCAGTGCTAGAGTATTTGGTCAGTACACTGAAGCTTTCTTT. Translated: CSARVFGQYTEAFF.